This TCR beta chain is from a study of Graves' ophthalmopathy and Graves' hyperthyroidism. Trimming cost V 5 bases and J 5 bases, with 15 bases left between them. The CDR3 extends over 14 amino acids. Investigators amplified TCR beta CDR3 regions from RNA transcripts. First-round RT-PCR used HTBI primers; second-round multiplex PCR followed. TCRdb independently ran MiXCR on the multiplex PCR reads; one entry per CDR3 protein. In the table there are hundreds of thousands of distinct CDR3 sequences, roughly 21% of which are singletons. This clonotype was detected ten times or more. This TCR was sampled from a woman between 18 and 29 years old with stable Graves' hyperthyroidism. Sequencing was performed on peripheral blood. The V call is TRBV12-3 or TRBV12-4, the J call TRBJ2-5; D is perhaps TRBD1 (6 bases). CDR3 sequence: CASSPPTGLETQYF. CDR3 in DNA: TGTGCCAGCAGTCCGCCCACAGGGCTCGAGACCCAGTACTTC.